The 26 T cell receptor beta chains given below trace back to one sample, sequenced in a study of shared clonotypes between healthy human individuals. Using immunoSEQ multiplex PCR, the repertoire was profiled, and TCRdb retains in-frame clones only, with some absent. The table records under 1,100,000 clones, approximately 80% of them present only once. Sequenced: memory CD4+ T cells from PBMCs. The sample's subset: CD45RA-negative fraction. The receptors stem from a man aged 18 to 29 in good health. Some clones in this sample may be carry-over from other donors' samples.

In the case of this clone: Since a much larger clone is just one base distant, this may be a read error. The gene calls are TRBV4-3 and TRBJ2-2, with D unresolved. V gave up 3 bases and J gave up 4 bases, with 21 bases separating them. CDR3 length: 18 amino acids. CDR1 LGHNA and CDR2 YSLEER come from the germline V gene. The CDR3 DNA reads TGCGCCAGCAGCCATTCCCGTGCCGGGTCCTCATCCACCGGGGAGCTGTTTTTT. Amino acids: CASSHSRAGSSSTGELFF.

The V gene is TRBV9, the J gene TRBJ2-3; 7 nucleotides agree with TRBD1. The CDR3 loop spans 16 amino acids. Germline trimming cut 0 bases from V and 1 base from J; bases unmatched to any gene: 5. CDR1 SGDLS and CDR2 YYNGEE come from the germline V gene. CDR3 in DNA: TGTGCCAGCAGCGTAGGAGGACAGGATCGCACAGATACGCAGTATTTT. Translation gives CASSVGGQDRTDTQYF.

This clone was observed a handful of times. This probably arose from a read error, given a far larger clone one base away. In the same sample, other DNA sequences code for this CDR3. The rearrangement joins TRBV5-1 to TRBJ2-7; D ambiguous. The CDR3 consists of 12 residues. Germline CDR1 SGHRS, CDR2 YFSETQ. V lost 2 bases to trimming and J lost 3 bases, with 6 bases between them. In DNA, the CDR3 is TGCGCCAGCAGCTTTGACCTCTACGAGCAGTACTTC. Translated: CASSFDLYEQYF.

CDR3 DNA: TGTGCCATCAGTGAGGACGGAAGTCATACAGATACGCAGTATTTT. Protein product: CAISEDGSHTDTQYF. The chain is built from TRBV10-3 and TRBJ2-3, with no clear D. V was pared by 2 bases and J by 3 bases, with 12 bases between. The CDR3 sequence is 15 residues long. The germline V gene has CDR1 ENHRY and CDR2 SYGVKD.

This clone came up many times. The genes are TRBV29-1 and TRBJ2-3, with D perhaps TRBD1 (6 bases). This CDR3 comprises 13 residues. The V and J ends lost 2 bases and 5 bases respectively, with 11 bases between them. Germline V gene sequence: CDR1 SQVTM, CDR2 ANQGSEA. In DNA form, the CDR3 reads TGCAGCGTTGAATTCCGCAGGGGAGATACGCAGTATTTT. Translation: CSVEFRRGDTQYF.

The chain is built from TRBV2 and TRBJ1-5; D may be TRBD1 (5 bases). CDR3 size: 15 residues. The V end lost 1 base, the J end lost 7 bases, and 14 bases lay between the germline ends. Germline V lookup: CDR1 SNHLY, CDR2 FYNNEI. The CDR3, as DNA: TGTGCCAGCAGTGAAGTTGCGGCAGGGAGCCAGCCCCAGCATTTT. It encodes CASSEVAAGSQPQHF. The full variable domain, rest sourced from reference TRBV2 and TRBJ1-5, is EPEVTQTPSHQVTQMGQEVILRCVPISNHLYFYWYRQILGQKVEFLVSFYNNEISEKSEIFDDQFSVERPDGSNFTLKIRSTKLEDSAMYFCASSEVAAGSQPQHFGDGTRLSIL.

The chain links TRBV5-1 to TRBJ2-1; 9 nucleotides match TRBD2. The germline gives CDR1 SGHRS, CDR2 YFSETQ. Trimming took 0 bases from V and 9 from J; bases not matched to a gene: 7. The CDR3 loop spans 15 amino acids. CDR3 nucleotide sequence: TGCGCCAGCAGCTTGGATAGCGGGAGTGTTGGTGAGCAGTTCTTC. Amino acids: CASSLDSGSVGEQFF.

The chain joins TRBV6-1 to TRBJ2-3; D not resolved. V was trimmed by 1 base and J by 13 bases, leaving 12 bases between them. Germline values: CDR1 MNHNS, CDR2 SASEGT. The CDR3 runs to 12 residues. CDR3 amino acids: CASSEGLPLKYF. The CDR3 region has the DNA TGTGCCAGCAGTGAAGGGCTCCCTTTGAAGTATTTT.

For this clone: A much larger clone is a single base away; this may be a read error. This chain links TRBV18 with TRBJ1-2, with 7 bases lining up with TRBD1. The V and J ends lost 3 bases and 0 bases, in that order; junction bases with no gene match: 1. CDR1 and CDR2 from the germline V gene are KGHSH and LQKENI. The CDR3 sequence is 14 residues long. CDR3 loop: CASSPGQPNYGYTF. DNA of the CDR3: TGTGCCAGCTCACCGGGACAGCCTAACTATGGCTACACCTTC.

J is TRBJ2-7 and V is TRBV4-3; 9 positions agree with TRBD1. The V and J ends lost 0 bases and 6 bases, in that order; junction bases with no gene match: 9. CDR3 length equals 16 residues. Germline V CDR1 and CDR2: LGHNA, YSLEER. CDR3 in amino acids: CASSQDSGQGGREQYF. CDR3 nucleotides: TGCGCCAGCAGCCAAGATTCGGGACAGGGAGGTCGCGAGCAGTACTTC.

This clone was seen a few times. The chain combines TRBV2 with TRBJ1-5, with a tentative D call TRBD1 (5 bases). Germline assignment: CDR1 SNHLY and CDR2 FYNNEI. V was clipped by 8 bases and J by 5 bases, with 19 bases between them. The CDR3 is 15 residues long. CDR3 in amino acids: CASSGSLQGHQPQHF. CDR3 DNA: TGTGCCAGCTCTGGATCCTTGCAGGGTCATCAGCCCCAGCATTTT.

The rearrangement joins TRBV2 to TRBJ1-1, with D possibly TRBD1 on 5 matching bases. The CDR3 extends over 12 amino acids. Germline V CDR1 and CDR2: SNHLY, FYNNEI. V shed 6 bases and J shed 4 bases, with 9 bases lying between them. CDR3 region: CASRSQGTEAFF. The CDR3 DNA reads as TGTGCCAGCAGGTCCCAGGGCACTGAAGCTTTCTTT. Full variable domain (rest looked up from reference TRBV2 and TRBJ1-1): EPEVTQTPSHQVTQMGQEVILRCVPISNHLYFYWYRQILGQKVEFLVSFYNNEISEKSEIFDDQFSVERPDGSNFTLKIRSTKLEDSAMYFCASRSQGTEAFFGQGTRLTVV.

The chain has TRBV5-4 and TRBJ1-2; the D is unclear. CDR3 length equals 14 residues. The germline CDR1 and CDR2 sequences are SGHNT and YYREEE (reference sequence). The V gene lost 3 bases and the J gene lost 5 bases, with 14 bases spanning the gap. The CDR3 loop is CASSSDGVGYGYTF. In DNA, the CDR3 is TGTGCCAGCAGCTCGGACGGAGTAGGGTATGGCTACACCTTC.

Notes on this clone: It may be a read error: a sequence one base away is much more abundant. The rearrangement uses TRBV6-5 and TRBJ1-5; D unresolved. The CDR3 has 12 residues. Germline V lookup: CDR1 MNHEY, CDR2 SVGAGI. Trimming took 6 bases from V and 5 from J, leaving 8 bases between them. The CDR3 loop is CASREGDQPQHF. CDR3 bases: TGTGCCAGCAGGGAGGGTGATCAGCCCCAGCATTTT.

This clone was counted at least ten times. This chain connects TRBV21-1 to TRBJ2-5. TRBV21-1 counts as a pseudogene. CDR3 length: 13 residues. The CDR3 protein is CASSRDGQETQYF. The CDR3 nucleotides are TGTGCCAGCAGCAGGGACGGACAAGAGACCCAGTACTTC.

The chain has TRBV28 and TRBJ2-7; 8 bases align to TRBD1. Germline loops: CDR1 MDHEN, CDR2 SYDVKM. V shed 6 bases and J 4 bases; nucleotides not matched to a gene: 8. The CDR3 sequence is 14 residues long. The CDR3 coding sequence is TGTGCCAGCAGCCGGACAGGGAGAGGGTACGAGCAGTACTTC. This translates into CASSRTGRGYEQYF.

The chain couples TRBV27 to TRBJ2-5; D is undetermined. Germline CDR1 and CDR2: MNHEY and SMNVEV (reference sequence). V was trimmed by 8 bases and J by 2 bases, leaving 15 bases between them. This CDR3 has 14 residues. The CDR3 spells CASSERVGQETQYF. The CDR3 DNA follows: TGTGCCAGCTCAGAACGGGTGGGACAAGAGACCCAGTACTTC.

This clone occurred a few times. The CDR3 coding sequence is TGTGCCAGCAGCCCGCATAGGGGGAGGGCCTCCGAGCAGTACTTC. Translated, it gives CASSPHRGRASEQYF. V is TRBV11-2 and J is TRBJ2-7, with a tentative D call TRBD2 (7 bases). With 5 bases removed from V and 6 bases from J, the gap between germline ends came to 20 bases. CDR3 length: 15 residues. The germline V gene has CDR1 SGHAT and CDR2 FQNNGV.

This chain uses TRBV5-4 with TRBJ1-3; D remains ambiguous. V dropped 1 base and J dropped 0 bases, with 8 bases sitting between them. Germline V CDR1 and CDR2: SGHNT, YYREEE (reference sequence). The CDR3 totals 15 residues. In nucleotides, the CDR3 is TGTGCCAGCAGCTTGATTCCCGCCTCTGGAAACACCATATATTTT. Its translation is CASSLIPASGNTIYF.

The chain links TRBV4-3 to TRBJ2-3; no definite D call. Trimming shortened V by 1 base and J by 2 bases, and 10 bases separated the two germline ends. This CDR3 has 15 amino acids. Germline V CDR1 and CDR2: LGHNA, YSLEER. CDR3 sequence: CASSQGALSTDTQYF. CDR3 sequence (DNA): TGCGCCAGCAGCCAAGGGGCACTTTCCACAGATACGCAGTATTTT.

The CDR3 is CASSVSTPYNEQFF. The DNA for the CDR3 is TGCGCCAGCAGCGTTAGCACCCCCTACAATGAGCAGTTCTTC. This chain links TRBV5-1 with TRBJ2-1; D remains ambiguous. The germline CDR1 and CDR2 sequences are SGHRS and YFSETQ. The CDR3 is 14 residues long. The ends were cut back, 4 bases at V and 2 bases at J, with 10 bases in the middle.

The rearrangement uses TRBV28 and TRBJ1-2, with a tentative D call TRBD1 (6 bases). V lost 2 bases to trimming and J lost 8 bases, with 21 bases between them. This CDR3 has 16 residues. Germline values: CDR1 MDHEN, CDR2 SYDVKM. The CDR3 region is CASSLGWVWGGAGYTF. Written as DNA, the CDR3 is TGTGCCAGCAGTTTAGGATGGGTCTGGGGGGGCGCGGGCTACACCTTC.

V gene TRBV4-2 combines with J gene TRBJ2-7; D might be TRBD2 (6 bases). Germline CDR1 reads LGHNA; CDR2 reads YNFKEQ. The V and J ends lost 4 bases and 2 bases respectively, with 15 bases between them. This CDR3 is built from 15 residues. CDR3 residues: CASSLRLWGAYEQYF. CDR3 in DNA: TGTGCCAGCAGCCTTCGATTGTGGGGGGCCTACGAGCAGTACTTC.

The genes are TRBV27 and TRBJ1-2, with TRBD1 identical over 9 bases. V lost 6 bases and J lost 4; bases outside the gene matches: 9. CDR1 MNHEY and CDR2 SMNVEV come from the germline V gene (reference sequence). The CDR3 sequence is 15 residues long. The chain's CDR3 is CASSTTGGVSYGYTF. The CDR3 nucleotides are TGTGCCAGCAGCACAACAGGGGGCGTAAGCTATGGCTACACCTTC.

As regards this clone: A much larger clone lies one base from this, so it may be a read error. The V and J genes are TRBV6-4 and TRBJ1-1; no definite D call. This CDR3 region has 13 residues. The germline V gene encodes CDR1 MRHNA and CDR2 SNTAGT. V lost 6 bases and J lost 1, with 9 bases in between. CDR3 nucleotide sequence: TGTGCCAGCAGCCTTCAACCGAACACTGAAGCTTTCTTT. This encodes CASSLQPNTEAFF.

The CDR3 sequence is CASSESRSGRDTQYF. The DNA for the CDR3 is TGTGCCAGCAGTGAAAGCAGGTCCGGAAGGGATACGCAGTATTTT. The rearrangement joins TRBV2 to TRBJ2-3; D remains unclear. CDR1 is SNHLY and CDR2 is FYNNEI in the germline V gene. V lost 2 bases, J lost 6 bases, and 15 bases lay in between. This CDR3 is built from 15 residues. Based on the CDR3 plus reference TRBV2 and TRBJ2-3, the full variable domain is EPEVTQTPSHQVTQMGQEVILRCVPISNHLYFYWYRQILGQKVEFLVSFYNNEISEKSEIFDDQFSVERPDGSNFTLKIRSTKLEDSAMYFCASSESRSGRDTQYFGPGTRLTVL.